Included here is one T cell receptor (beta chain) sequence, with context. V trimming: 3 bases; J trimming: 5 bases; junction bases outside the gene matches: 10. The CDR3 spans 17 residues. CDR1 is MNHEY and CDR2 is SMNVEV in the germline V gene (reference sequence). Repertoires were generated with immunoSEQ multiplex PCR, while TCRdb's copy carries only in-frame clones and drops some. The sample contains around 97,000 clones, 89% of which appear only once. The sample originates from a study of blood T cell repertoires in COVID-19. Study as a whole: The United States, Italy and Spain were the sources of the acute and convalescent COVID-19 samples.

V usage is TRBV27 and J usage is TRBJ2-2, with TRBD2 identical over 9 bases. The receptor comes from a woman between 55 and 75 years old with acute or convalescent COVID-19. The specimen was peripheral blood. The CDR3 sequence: CASSFGLAGVSTGELFF. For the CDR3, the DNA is TGTGCCAGCAGTTTTGGCTTAGCGGGAGTTTCGACCGGGGAGCTGTTTTTT.